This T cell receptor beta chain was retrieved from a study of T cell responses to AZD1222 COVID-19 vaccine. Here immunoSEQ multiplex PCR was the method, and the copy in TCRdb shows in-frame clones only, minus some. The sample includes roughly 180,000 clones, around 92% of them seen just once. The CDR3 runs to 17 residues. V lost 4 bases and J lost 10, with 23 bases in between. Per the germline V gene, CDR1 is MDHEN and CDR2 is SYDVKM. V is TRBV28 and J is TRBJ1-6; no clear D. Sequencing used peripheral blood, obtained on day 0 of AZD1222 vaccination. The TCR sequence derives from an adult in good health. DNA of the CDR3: TGTGCCAGCAGTTCTCCCCTCCTGACGGCCTCTGGATCACCCCTCCACTTT. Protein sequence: CASSSPLLTASGSPLHF.